A single sample is the source of the 8 T cell receptor beta chains below, sequenced in a study of type 1 and type 2 diabetes patients. Amplification started from genomic DNA. Multiplex PCR with 30 forward and 13 reverse primers amplified the TCR beta CDR3. TCRdb independently ran MiXCR on the multiplex PCR reads; one entry per CDR3 protein. Of fewer than 350,000 distinct CDR3 sequences listed, roughly 50% are singletons. The sample consisted of peripheral blood mononuclear cells (PBMCs). The receptors derive from a man younger than 35 with type 2 diabetes.

This sequence joins TRBV2 and TRBJ1-4; unclear D gene. Trimming shortened V by 8 bases and J by 5 bases, and 15 bases separated the two germline ends. Germline V gene lookup returns CDR1 SNHLY and CDR2 FYNNEI. This CDR3 is 14 amino acids long. The CDR3 DNA reads as TGTGCCAGCTGGGAAGGGTTTAGGAATGAAAAACTGTTTTTT. Its translation: CASWEGFRNEKLFF.

This clonotype came up a few times. The chain employs TRBV7-8 and TRBJ2-3; D unclear. The germline gives CDR1 SGHVS, CDR2 FQNEAQ. The CDR3 consists of 16 residues. V lost 1 base, J lost 0 bases, and 11 bases lay in between. The CDR3 sequence is CASSLGSLGSTDTQYF. DNA for the CDR3: TGTGCCAGCAGCTTAGGGTCGCTAGGGAGCACAGATACGCAGTATTTT. The full variable domain, completed using reference TRBV7-8 and TRBJ2-3, is GAGVSQSPRYKVAKRGQDVALRCDPISGHVSLFWYQQALGQGPEFLTYFQNEAQLDKSGLPSDRFFAERPEGSVSTLKIQRTQQEDSAVYLCASSLGSLGSTDTQYFGPGTRLTVL.

The gene calls are TRBV20-1 and TRBJ1-4; D call uncertain. This CDR3 contains 10 residues. In germline, CDR1 is DFQATT, CDR2 SNEGSKA (reference sequence). The V end was cut by 3 bases, the J end by 10 bases, with 6 bases between. The CDR3 reads CSASDGKLFF. The CDR3 DNA follows: TGCAGTGCTAGTGACGGAAAACTGTTTTTT.

This clonotype came up many times. The J gene is TRBJ2-7, the V gene TRBV2; D assignment may be TRBD1 or TRBD2 (5 bases each). V was trimmed by 8 bases and J by 2 bases, leaving 16 bases between them. Germline-derived CDR1 and CDR2 are SNHLY and FYNNEI. There are 14 residues in the CDR3. The CDR3 coding sequence is TGTGCCAGCCGAACCCGGCAGGGAGCCTACGAGCAGTACTTC. Translation: CASRTRQGAYEQYF.

With regard to this clonotype: One end of the junction fails to match germline, which may point to a read error. This rearrangement joins TRBV7-9 to TRBJ1-2; TRBD1 matches at 8 bases. Looked up from germline, CDR1 is SEHNR and CDR2 is FQNEAQ (reference sequence). This CDR3 spans 16 amino acids. CDR3: CASSFGTGGGYDGYTF. The CDR3 DNA follows: TGCGCCAGCAGCTTTGGGACAGGCGGGGGGTACGATGGCTACACCTTC.

This clonotype was picked up a small number of times. V is TRBV10-3 and J is TRBJ2-3; perhaps TRBD1 as D (5 bases). The CDR3 runs to 16 residues. Per the germline V gene, CDR1 is ENHRY and CDR2 is SYGVKD. V gave up 3 bases and J gave up 10 bases, with 23 bases separating them. The CDR3 region is CAISEGVLRSTQAQYF. The DNA of the CDR3 is TGTGCCATCAGTGAAGGGGTCCTACGATCCACTCAAGCGCAGTATTTT.

The chain links TRBV19 to TRBJ2-1, with 15 bases lining up with TRBD2. Trimming took 9 bases from V and 5 from J; bases not matched to a gene: 8. This CDR3 is built from 16 residues. Germline V CDR1 and CDR2: LNHDA, SQIVND (reference sequence). CDR3 region: CASIPGLAGGHNEQFF. CDR3 in DNA: TGTGCCAGCATTCCGGGACTAGCGGGAGGCCACAATGAGCAGTTCTTC. Filled out from reference TRBV19 and TRBJ2-1, the complete variable domain reads DGGITQSPKYLFRKEGQNVTLSCEQNLNHDAMYWYRQDPGQGLRLIYYSQIVNDFQKGDIAEGYSVSREKKESFPLTVTSAQKNPTAFYLCASIPGLAGGHNEQFFGPGTRLTVL.

This chain joins TRBV30 and TRBJ1-5, with D unresolved. The length of the CDR3 is 13 residues. Germline values: CDR1 GTSNPN, CDR2 SVGIG (reference sequence). The V gene lost 5 bases and the J gene lost 6 bases, with 14 bases spanning the gap. The CDR3 nucleotides read TGTGCCTGGTCCGACGGGGAGGGTCAGCCCCAGCATTTT. Protein sequence: CAWSDGEGQPQHF.